Listed below are T cell receptor beta chains from one sample, sequenced in a study of blood T cell repertoires in COVID-19. Sequenced by immunoSEQ multiplex PCR; TCRdb stores in-frame clones only, minus some. The sample yields 250,000 to 300,000 clones, about 87% seen once. What was sequenced was peripheral blood. These receptors were collected from a woman in her thirties or forties with acute or convalescent COVID-19. The CDR3 runs from the conserved cysteine through the conserved F or W. Fields, in order: J gene, D gene, clone size, V gene, CDR3 protein, CDR3 DNA. A D gene is named only where the DNA matches it firmly. Clone size, where shown, is once, few, many, or a class for clones that have expanded.

>TRBJ1-3|NA|NA|TRBV19
CASSIESRSGNTIYF
TGTGCCAGTAGTATCGAGTCCCGGAGTGGAAACACCATATATTTT
>TRBJ1-1|NA|NA|TRBV29-1
CSVDDTEAFF
TGCAGCGTTGACGACACTGAAGCTTTCTTT
>TRBJ1-2|NA|NA|TRBV7-8
CASSLQGLSYGYTF
TGTGCCAGCAGCCTCCAGGGTTTGAGCTATGGCTACACCTTC
>TRBJ2-2|TRBD2|NA|TRBV10-1
CASTLTLAGGTNGELFF
TGCGCCAGCACCCTCACGTTAGCGGGGGGGACGAACGGGGAGCTGTTTTTT
>TRBJ1-1|NA|once|TRBV4-2
CASSQERGTEAFF
TGTGCCAGCAGCCAAGAACGAGGGACAGAAGCTTTCTTT
>TRBJ1-3|NA|NA|TRBV27
CASSLIPGSGNTIYF
TGTGCCAGCAGTTTAATACCGGGCTCTGGAAACACCATATATTTT
>TRBJ1-5|TRBD1|NA|TRBV18
CASSRTSTGGYNQPQHF
TGTGCCAGCTCACGCACCTCGACAGGGGGGTACAATCAGCCCCAGCATTTT
>TRBJ1-1|NA|NA|TRBV6-5
CASSPRRENTEAFF
TGTGCCAGCAGCCCACGCAGGGAGAACACTGAAGCTTTCTTT
>TRBJ1-2|TRBD1|NA|TRBV6-5
CAILTGVNYGYTF
TGTGCCATCCTAACAGGGGTTAACTATGGCTACACCTTC
>TRBJ1-4|NA|NA|TRBV6-1
CASSEAPGANEKLFF
TGTGCCAGCAGTGAAGCGCCGGGGGCTAATGAAAAACTGTTTTTT
>TRBJ1-3|TRBD1|few|TRBV2
CASRDREVFGNTIYF
TGTGCCAGCAGGGACAGGGAAGTTTTTGGAAACACCATATATTTT
>TRBJ1-2|NA|NA|TRBV7-2
CASSLTGGRGGYTF
TGTGCCAGCAGCTTAACGGGGGGCAGAGGTGGCTACACCTTC
>TRBJ1-1|TRBD1|NA|TRBV6-5
CASSSWTGLGEAFF
TGTGCCAGCAGTTCCTGGACAGGGTTGGGTGAAGCTTTCTTT
>TRBJ1-6|NA|NA|TRBV6-5
CASSFQGNSPLHF
TGTGCCAGCAGTTTTCAGGGTAATTCACCCCTCCACTTT
>TRBJ2-5|NA|NA|TRBV25-1
CASSVSGTQYF
TGTGCCAGCAGTGTATCCGGGACCCAGTACTTC
>TRBJ1-1|NA|NA|TRBV2
CASSEQGMNTEAFF
TGTGCCAGCAGTGAGCAGGGGATGAACACTGAAGCTTTCTTT
>TRBJ2-2|TRBD1|few|TRBV4-2
CASSQGQGANTGELFF
TGTGCCAGCAGCCAAGGACAGGGGGCGAACACCGGGGAGCTGTTTTTT
>TRBJ1-1|TRBD1|NA|TRBV12-5
CASGRDRGNTEAFF
TGTGCTAGTGGCCGGGACAGGGGGAACACTGAAGCTTTCTTT
>TRBJ1-5|NA|NA|TRBV3-1/TRBV3-2
CASSQGSRGQPQHF
TGTGCCAGCAGCCAGGGGAGTCGGGGGCAGCCCCAGCATTTT
>TRBJ1-2|NA|NA|TRBV9
CASSVVAGSGYTF
TGTGCCAGCAGCGTAGTTGCAGGGTCTGGCTACACCTTC
>TRBJ1-1|NA|NA|TRBV12-3/TRBV12-4
CASSLNGVREAFF
TGTGCCAGCAGTTTGAACGGCGTCAGGGAAGCTTTCTTT
>TRBJ2-2|TRBD1|NA|TRBV19
CASSIDPQGAGELFF
TGTGCCAGTAGTATAGATCCACAGGGGGCCGGGGAGCTGTTTTTT
>TRBJ1-1|NA|NA|TRBV15
CATSPYGGGNTEAFF
TGTGCCACCAGCCCATATGGCGGGGGGAACACTGAAGCTTTCTTT
>TRBJ2-1|TRBD2|NA|TRBV11-2
CASSLVLAGGNEQFF
TGTGCCAGCAGCTTAGTACTAGCGGGGGGGAATGAGCAGTTCTTC
>TRBJ2-2|NA|NA|TRBV7-9
CASSFQDSTGELFF
TGTGCCAGCAGCTTTCAGGACTCTACCGGGGAGCTGTTTTTT
>TRBJ1-2|TRBD1|NA|TRBV5-1
CASSLGGTGSGYTF
TGCGCCAGCAGCTTGGGGGGGACAGGGTCTGGCTACACCTTC
>TRBJ1-1|NA|once|TRBV27
CASSPHGRGGTEAFF
TGTGCCAGCAGTCCACATGGGCGCGGGGGCACTGAAGCTTTCTTT
>TRBJ2-2|NA|few|TRBV24-1
CATAKDRNTGELFF
TGTGCCACCGCTAAGGACAGAAACACCGGGGAGCTGTTTTTT
>TRBJ1-2|NA|NA|TRBV14
CASSQRRGNYGYTF
TGTGCCAGCAGCCAACGACGGGGGAACTATGGCTACACCTTC
>TRBJ1-1|TRBD1|NA|TRBV3-1/TRBV3-2
CASSRRDSPNTEAFF
TGTGCCAGCAGCAGGCGGGACAGCCCGAACACTGAAGCTTTCTTT
>TRBJ1-1|NA|NA|TRBV19
CASSIHQYSNTEAFF
TGTGCCAGTAGTATTCATCAGTATTCTAACACTGAAGCTTTCTTT
>TRBJ1-1|TRBD1|NA|TRBV14
CASSYGQGNTEAFF
TGTGCCAGCAGCTACGGACAGGGGAACACTGAAGCTTTCTTT
>TRBJ1-2|TRBD1|once|TRBV7-2
CASSLGTGGF
TGTGCCAGCAGCTTAGGGACAGGTGGCTTC
>TRBJ1-2|TRBD1|NA|TRBV13
CASSLYPGQGYYGYTF
TGTGCCAGCAGCTTGTATCCGGGACAGGGATACTATGGCTACACCTTC
>TRBJ1-5|NA|NA|TRBV6-6
CASSPRPGVSGNQPQHF
TGTGCCAGCAGTCCCCGGCCGGGTGTATCTGGCAATCAGCCCCAGCATTTT
>TRBJ1-5|TRBD1|NA|TRBV5-1
CASSVQGQALEQPQHF
TGCGCCAGCAGCGTCCAGGGACAGGCCTTGGAACAGCCCCAGCATTTT
>TRBJ2-3|NA|NA|TRBV5-1
CASSLGLITDTQYF
TGCGCCAGCAGCTTGGGACTGATCACAGATACGCAGTATTTT
>TRBJ1-2|NA|NA|TRBV11-2
CASTVTNLYVGYTF
TGTGCCAGCACTGTAACGAACCTCTATGTTGGCTACACCTTC
>TRBJ1-6|NA|NA|TRBV6-6
CASSYNGEGYNSPLHF
TGTGCCAGCAGTTACAACGGGGAGGGTTATAATTCACCCCTCCACTTT
>TRBJ1-4|TRBD1|NA|TRBV27
CASSHRGGSEKLFF
TGTGCCAGCAGTCACAGGGGTGGGAGTGAAAAACTGTTTTTT
>TRBJ2-3|NA|NA|TRBV9
CASSDFNFSPGTDTQYF
TGTGCCAGCAGCGACTTTAACTTTAGCCCTGGCACAGATACGCAGTATTTT
>TRBJ1-1|NA|NA|TRBV3-1/TRBV3-2
CASSQERTGNTEAFF
TGTGCCAGCAGCCAAGAAAGAACAGGGAACACTGAAGCTTTCTTT
>TRBJ1-1|TRBD1|NA|TRBV19
CASSTVRLNDRALVTEAFF
TGTGCCAGTAGTACAGTCCGCCTTAACGACAGGGCCTTAGTCACTGAAGCTTTCTTT
>TRBJ1-1|TRBD1|NA|TRBV5-4
CASSPTGENTEAFF
TGTGCCAGCAGCCCGACAGGGGAGAACACTGAAGCTTTCTTT
>TRBJ1-2|TRBD1|NA|TRBV5-4
CASSYGTVPNYTF
TGTGCCAGCAGCTACGGGACAGTCCCAAACTACACCTTC
>TRBJ2-5|NA|few|TRBV11-2
CASSLSPVPGETQYF
TGTGCCAGCAGCTTGAGTCCCGTACCGGGAGAGACCCAGTACTTC
>TRBJ1-2|TRBD1|NA|TRBV6-1
CASSLDRYGGYTF
TGTGCCAGCAGTCTGGACAGGTATGGTGGCTACACCTTC
>TRBJ2-3|NA|once|TRBV5-1
CASSLSDSWDTQYF
TGCGCCAGCAGCTTGAGTGACAGTTGGGATACGCAGTATTTT
>TRBJ1-1|TRBD1|NA|TRBV6-6
CASSYGDRGPNTEAFF
TGTGCCAGCAGTTACGGGGACAGGGGACCGAACACTGAAGCTTTCTTT
>TRBJ1-3|NA|NA|TRBV10-3
CASHTGWNTIYF
TGTGCCAGCCATACAGGGTGGAACACCATATATTTT
>TRBJ1-3|NA|NA|TRBV7-2
CASGRTVGSGNTIYF
TGTGCCAGCGGGAGGACGGTTGGCTCTGGAAACACCATATATTTT